Sequencing of this T cell receptor (beta chain) was carried out in a study of blood T cell repertoires in COVID-19. Background on the study: Samples taken during acute and convalescent COVID-19 were collected in the United States, Italy and Spain. The analysed material was cDNA or gDNA that came from T cells, B-cell-depleted T cells, or PBMCs.

J gave up 4 bases and V 1 base, and 3 bases lay outside the gene matches. This CDR3 is 14 amino acids long. Germline-derived CDR1 and CDR2 are LGHDT and YNNKEL (reference sequence). Original handling: Amplification of reference gene primers provided the estimated nucleated cell counts. Profiled with immunoSEQ multiplex PCR; TCRdb holds only in-frame clones, not every one. Clone size and the V and J calls come from that table; the DNA yielded D and trimming. This repertoire shows a few hundred thousand clones, around four fifths found once; its top ten account for 3.5% to 5%. The chain carries TRBV3-1 (or the pseudogene TRBV3-2) and TRBJ1-1; 7 bases match TRBD1. Sequenced sample: peripheral blood. The clonotype was recovered from a man between 60 and 75 years old with acute or convalescent COVID-19. In DNA form, the CDR3 reads TGTGCCAGCAGCCAAGTAGGGGGCGGCACTGAAGCTTTCTTT. Amino acids: CASSQVGGGTEAFF.